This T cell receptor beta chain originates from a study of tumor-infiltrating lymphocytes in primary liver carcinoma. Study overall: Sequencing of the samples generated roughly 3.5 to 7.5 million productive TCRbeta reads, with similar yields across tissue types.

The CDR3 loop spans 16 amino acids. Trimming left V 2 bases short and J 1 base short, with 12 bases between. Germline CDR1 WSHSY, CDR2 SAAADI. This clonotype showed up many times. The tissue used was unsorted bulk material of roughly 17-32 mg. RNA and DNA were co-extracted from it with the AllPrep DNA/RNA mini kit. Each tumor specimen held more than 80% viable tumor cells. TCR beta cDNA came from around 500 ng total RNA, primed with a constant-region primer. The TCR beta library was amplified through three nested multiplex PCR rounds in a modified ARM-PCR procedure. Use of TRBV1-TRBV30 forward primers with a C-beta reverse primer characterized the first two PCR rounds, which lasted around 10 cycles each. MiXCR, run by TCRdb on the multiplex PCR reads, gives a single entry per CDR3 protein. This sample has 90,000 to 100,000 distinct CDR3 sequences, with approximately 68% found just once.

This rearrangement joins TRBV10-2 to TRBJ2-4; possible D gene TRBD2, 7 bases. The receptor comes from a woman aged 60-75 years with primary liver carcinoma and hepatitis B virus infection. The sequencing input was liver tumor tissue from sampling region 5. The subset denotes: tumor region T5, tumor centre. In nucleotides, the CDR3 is TGCGCCAGCAGTGAGCGGGGGGCGGGGGCCAAAAACATTCAGTACTTC. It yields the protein CASSERGAGAKNIQYF.